The 5 T cell receptor beta chains below all came from one sample that was sequenced in a study of neoadjuvant nivolumab and ipilimumab in lung cancer. Profiled with immunoSEQ multiplex PCR; TCRdb holds only in-frame clones, not every one. The sample contains 25,000 to 35,000 clones, less than 95% of which appear only once. The sequences come from peripheral blood, collected after neoadjuvant nivolumab, alone or with ipilimumab, at or shortly before surgery. These receptors came from an adult with non-small cell lung cancer.

The genes are TRBV10-1 and TRBJ2-7; 8 bases fit TRBD2. The CDR3 covers 13 residues. Germline V gene sequence: CDR1 WNHNN, CDR2 SYGVQD (reference sequence). Trimming cost V 8 bases and J 6 bases; bases outside gene matches: 9. CDR3 amino acids: CASSGTSRGEQYF. The DNA for the CDR3 is TGCGCCAGCTCCGGGACTAGTCGGGGCGAGCAGTACTTC.

The V and J genes are TRBV29-1 and TRBJ1-6; D may be TRBD1 (5 bases). CDR3 length: 13 amino acids. Germline values: CDR1 SQVTM, CDR2 ANQGSEA. The ends were cut back, 6 bases at V and 6 bases at J, with 12 bases in the middle. Here the CDR3 DNA reads TGCAGCGTCAGACAGTCTGTTAATTCACCCCTCCACTTT. Translating gives CSVRQSVNSPLHF.

The rearrangement joins TRBV5-1 to TRBJ2-7, with TRBD1 as a possible D gene (5 bases). The germline CDR1 and CDR2 sequences are SGHRS and YFSETQ. Trimming removed 1 base at V and 6 bases at J, with 11 bases between. The CDR3 runs to 13 residues. CDR3 residues: CASSLLGAGEQYF. The DNA for the CDR3 is TGCGCCAGCAGCTTGTTAGGGGCTGGCGAGCAGTACTTC. Full variable domain (rest looked up from reference TRBV5-1 and TRBJ2-7): KAGVTQTPRYLIKTRGQQVTLSCSPISGHRSVSWYQQTPGQGLQFLFEYFSETQRNKGNFPGRFSGRQFSNSRSEMNVSTLELGDSALYLCASSLLGAGEQYFGPGTRLTVT.

This clone appeared once. At one end, the junction sequence differs from germline, possibly due to a read error. The V and J genes are TRBV4-3 and TRBJ2-7; no firm D call. This CDR3 is 13 amino acids long. Germline V gives CDR1 LGHNA, CDR2 YSLEER. CDR3 in DNA: TGCGCCAGCAGCCAAGATGTCAGGCAGAAAGTACACTTC. The encoded protein is CASSQDVRQKVHF.

The J gene is TRBJ1-3, the V gene TRBV9; 10 bases line up with TRBD1. With V trimmed by 0 bases and J by 0 bases, 0 bases remained unmatched. Germline-derived CDR1 and CDR2 are SGDLS and YYNGEE. The length of the CDR3 is 16 residues. In DNA form, the CDR3 reads TGTGCCAGCAGCGTAGGGGACAGGGGCTCTGGAAACACCATATATTTT. Encoded protein: CASSVGDRGSGNTIYF.